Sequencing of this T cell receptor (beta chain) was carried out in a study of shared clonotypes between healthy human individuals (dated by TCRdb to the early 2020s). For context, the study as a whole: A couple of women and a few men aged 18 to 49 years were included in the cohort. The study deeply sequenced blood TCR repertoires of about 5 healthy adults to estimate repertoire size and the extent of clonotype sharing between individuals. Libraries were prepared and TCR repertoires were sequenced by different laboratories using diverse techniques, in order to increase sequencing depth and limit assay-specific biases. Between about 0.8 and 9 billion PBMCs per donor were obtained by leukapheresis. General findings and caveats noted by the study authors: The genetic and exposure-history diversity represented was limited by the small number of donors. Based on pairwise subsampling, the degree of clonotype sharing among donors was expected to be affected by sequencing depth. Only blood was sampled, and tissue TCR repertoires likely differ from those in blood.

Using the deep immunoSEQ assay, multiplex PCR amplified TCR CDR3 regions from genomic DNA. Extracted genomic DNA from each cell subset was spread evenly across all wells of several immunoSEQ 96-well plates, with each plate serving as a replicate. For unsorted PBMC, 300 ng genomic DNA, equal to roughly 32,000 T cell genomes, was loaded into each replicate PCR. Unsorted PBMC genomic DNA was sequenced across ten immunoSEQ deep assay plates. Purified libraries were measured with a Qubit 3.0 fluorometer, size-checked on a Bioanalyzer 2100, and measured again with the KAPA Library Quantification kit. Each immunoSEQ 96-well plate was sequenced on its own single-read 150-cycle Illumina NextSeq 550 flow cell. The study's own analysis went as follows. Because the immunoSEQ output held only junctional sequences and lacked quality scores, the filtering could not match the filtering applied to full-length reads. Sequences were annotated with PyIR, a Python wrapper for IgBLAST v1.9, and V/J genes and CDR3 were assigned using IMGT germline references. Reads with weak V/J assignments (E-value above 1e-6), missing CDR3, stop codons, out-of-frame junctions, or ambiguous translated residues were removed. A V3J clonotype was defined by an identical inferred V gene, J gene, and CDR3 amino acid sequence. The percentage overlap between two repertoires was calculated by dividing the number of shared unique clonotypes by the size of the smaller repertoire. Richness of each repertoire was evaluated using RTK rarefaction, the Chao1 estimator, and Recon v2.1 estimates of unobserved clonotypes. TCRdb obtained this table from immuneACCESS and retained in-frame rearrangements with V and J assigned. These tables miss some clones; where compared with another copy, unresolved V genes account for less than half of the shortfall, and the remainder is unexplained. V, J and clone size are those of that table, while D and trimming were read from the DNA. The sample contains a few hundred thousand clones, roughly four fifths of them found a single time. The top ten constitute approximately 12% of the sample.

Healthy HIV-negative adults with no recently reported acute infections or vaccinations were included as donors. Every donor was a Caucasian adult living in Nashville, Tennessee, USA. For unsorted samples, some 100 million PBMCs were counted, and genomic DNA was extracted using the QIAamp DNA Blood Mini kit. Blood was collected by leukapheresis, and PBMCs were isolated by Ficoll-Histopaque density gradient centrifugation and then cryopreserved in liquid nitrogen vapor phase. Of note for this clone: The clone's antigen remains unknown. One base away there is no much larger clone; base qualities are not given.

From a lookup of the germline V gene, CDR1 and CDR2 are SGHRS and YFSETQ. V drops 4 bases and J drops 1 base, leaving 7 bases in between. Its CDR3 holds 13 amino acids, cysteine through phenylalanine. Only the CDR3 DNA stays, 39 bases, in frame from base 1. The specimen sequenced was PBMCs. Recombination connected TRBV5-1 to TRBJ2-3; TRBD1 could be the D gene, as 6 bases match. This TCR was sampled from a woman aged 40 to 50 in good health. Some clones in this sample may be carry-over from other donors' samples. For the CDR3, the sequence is CASSGTRTDTQYF. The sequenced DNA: TGCGCCAGCAGCGGGACACGCACAGATACGCAGTATTTT.